A selection of T cell receptor beta chains follows, all from one sample in a study of cytomegalovirus exposure and HLA in healthy donors. TCRdb's copy holds only in-frame clones and misses some; the assay was immunoSEQ multiplex PCR. Seen here are 150,000 to 200,000 clones, about 90% observed once, and the top ten hold roughly 0.23%. The sequencing input was PBMCs. These receptors originate from a girl under three years old in good health and CMV-seronegative. Both conserved end residues are part of each CDR3. Fields, in order: clone size, J gene, V gene, D gene, CDR3 protein, CDR3 DNA. D genes are given only for firm matches. The size entry is marked missing in some rows and otherwise reads once, few, many or a size class.

abundance: -
j_gene: TRBJ2-2
v_gene: TRBV27
d_gene: TRBD2
CDR3aa: CASSLRLAGGTGELFF
CDR3nt: TGTGCCAGCAGTTTAAGACTAGCGGGAGGAACCGGGGAGCTGTTTTTT

abundance: few
j_gene: TRBJ1-1
v_gene: TRBV25-1
d_gene: -
CDR3aa: CASSELGAWNTEAFF
CDR3nt: TGTGCCAGCAGTGAATTGGGGGCGTGGAACACTGAAGCTTTCTTT

abundance: -
j_gene: TRBJ2-2
v_gene: TRBV4-1
d_gene: -
CDR3aa: CASSSVWARSGELFF
CDR3nt: TGCGCCAGCAGCTCCGTCTGGGCAAGGTCCGGGGAGCTGTTTTTT

abundance: -
j_gene: TRBJ1-5
v_gene: TRBV9
d_gene: TRBD1
CDR3aa: CASSPRDSLAQPQHF
CDR3nt: TGTGCCAGCAGCCCTAGGGACAGTCTAGCGCAGCCCCAGCATTTT

abundance: once
j_gene: TRBJ2-7
v_gene: TRBV6-5
d_gene: -
CDR3aa: CASSYSGTIYEQYF
CDR3nt: TGTGCCAGCAGTTACTCGGGGACAATCTACGAGCAGTACTTC

abundance: few
j_gene: TRBJ2-5
v_gene: TRBV9
d_gene: -
CDR3aa: CASSVAWSRSETQYF
CDR3nt: TGTGCCAGCAGCGTAGCCTGGTCCCGGAGCGAGACCCAGTACTTC

abundance: -
j_gene: TRBJ2-1
v_gene: TRBV5-6
d_gene: -
CDR3aa: CASSAVVPYNEQFF
CDR3nt: TGTGCCAGCAGCGCCGTAGTACCCTACAATGAGCAGTTCTTC

abundance: -
j_gene: TRBJ2-3
v_gene: TRBV29-1
d_gene: -
CDR3aa: CSVAVTDTQYF
CDR3nt: TGCAGCGTTGCGGTGACAGATACGCAGTATTTT

abundance: -
j_gene: TRBJ1-1
v_gene: TRBV7-6
d_gene: TRBD1
CDR3aa: CASSLEGQGNTEAFF
CDR3nt: TGTGCCAGCAGCTTAGAGGGACAGGGTAACACTGAAGCTTTCTTT

abundance: -
j_gene: TRBJ2-1
v_gene: TRBV7-8
d_gene: TRBD1
CDR3aa: CASSLRDRPYNEQFF
CDR3nt: TGTGCCAGCAGCTTACGGGACAGGCCCTACAATGAGCAGTTCTTC

abundance: -
j_gene: TRBJ2-3
v_gene: TRBV4-1
d_gene: -
CDR3aa: CASSQLRLVADTQYF
CDR3nt: TGCGCCAGCAGCCAACTGCGACTAGTGGCCGATACGCAGTATTTT

abundance: -
j_gene: TRBJ2-7
v_gene: TRBV5-6
d_gene: -
CDR3aa: CASSLSALAILYEQYF
CDR3nt: TGTGCCAGCAGCCTAAGCGCGCTGGCGATCCTCTACGAGCAGTACTTC

abundance: -
j_gene: TRBJ2-2
v_gene: TRBV9
d_gene: -
CDR3aa: CASSPPKPGELFF
CDR3nt: TGTGCCAGCAGCCCTCCAAAGCCCGGGGAGCTGTTTTTT

abundance: -
j_gene: TRBJ2-1
v_gene: TRBV19
d_gene: TRBD1
CDR3aa: CASSWDSYNEQFF
CDR3nt: TGTGCCAGTAGCTGGGACAGTTACAATGAGCAGTTCTTC

abundance: -
j_gene: TRBJ1-1
v_gene: TRBV7-9
d_gene: -
CDR3aa: CASSWDIGTEAFF
CDR3nt: TGTGCCAGCAGCTGGGACATCGGCACTGAAGCTTTCTTT

abundance: -
j_gene: TRBJ1-4
v_gene: TRBV4-3
d_gene: -
CDR3aa: CASSPNPILTGDHNEKLFF
CDR3nt: TGCGCCAGCAGCCCAAACCCGATACTAACAGGAGACCATAATGAAAAACTGTTTTTT

abundance: -
j_gene: TRBJ2-1
v_gene: TRBV7-2
d_gene: -
CDR3aa: CASSLRLGSVNEQFF
CDR3nt: TGTGCCAGCAGCTTACGACTAGGGTCCGTCAATGAGCAGTTCTTC

abundance: -
j_gene: TRBJ1-4
v_gene: TRBV5-8
d_gene: TRBD1
CDR3aa: CASSSGTGAFATNEKLFF
CDR3nt: TGTGCCAGCAGCTCCGGGACAGGGGCCTTTGCAACTAATGAAAAACTGTTTTTT

abundance: -
j_gene: TRBJ2-7
v_gene: TRBV30
d_gene: TRBD1
CDR3aa: CAWARDRINYEQYF
CDR3nt: TGTGCCTGGGCCCGGGACAGGATAAACTACGAGCAGTACTTC

abundance: few
j_gene: TRBJ2-7
v_gene: TRBV7-3
d_gene: TRBD2
CDR3aa: CASSALGGRFDEQYF
CDR3nt: TGTGCCAGCAGCGCCCTTGGCGGGAGGTTTGACGAGCAGTACTTC

abundance: -
j_gene: TRBJ2-7
v_gene: TRBV4-1
d_gene: -
CDR3aa: CASSQVGSGIHHF
CDR3nt: -

abundance: few
j_gene: TRBJ1-4
v_gene: TRBV6-1
d_gene: -
CDR3aa: CASSLNEKLFF
CDR3nt: TGTGCCAGCAGTCTGAATGAAAAACTGTTTTTT

abundance: -
j_gene: TRBJ2-5
v_gene: TRBV6-5
d_gene: -
CDR3aa: CASSYSRQGQETQYF
CDR3nt: TGTGCCAGCAGTTACTCGAGGCAGGGCCAAGAGACCCAGTACTTC

abundance: -
j_gene: TRBJ2-5
v_gene: TRBV9
d_gene: -
CDR3aa: CASSVELAETQYF
CDR3nt: TGTGCCAGCAGCGTAGAACTAGCCGAGACCCAGTACTTC

abundance: few
j_gene: TRBJ2-3
v_gene: TRBV27
d_gene: -
CDR3aa: CASSISFVSTDTQYF
CDR3nt: TGTGCCAGCAGTATTAGCTTCGTGAGCACAGATACGCAGTATTTT

abundance: -
j_gene: TRBJ2-1
v_gene: TRBV29-1
d_gene: TRBD2
CDR3aa: CSVEGAGGPYSYNEQFF
CDR3nt: TGCAGCGTTGAAGGGGCGGGAGGGCCCTACTCCTACAATGAGCAGTTCTTC

abundance: -
j_gene: TRBJ2-1
v_gene: TRBV7-6
d_gene: TRBD2
CDR3aa: CASSLGGGDEQFF
CDR3nt: TGTGCCAGCAGCTTAGGTGGGGGGGATGAGCAGTTCTTC

abundance: -
j_gene: TRBJ1-1
v_gene: TRBV5-4
d_gene: TRBD1
CDR3aa: CASSLAGQGEAFF
CDR3nt: TGTGCCAGCAGCTTGGCGGGACAGGGTGAAGCTTTCTTT

abundance: -
j_gene: TRBJ2-7
v_gene: TRBV30
d_gene: TRBD1
CDR3aa: CAWSVTTLRTFRDRAYEQYF
CDR3nt: TGTGCCTGGAGTGTTACAACCCTAAGAACGTTCCGGGACAGAGCCTACGAGCAGTACTTC

abundance: -
j_gene: TRBJ1-3
v_gene: TRBV30
d_gene: TRBD1
CDR3aa: CAWSGGQGGNTIYF
CDR3nt: TGTGCCTGGAGTGGAGGACAGGGTGGAAACACCATATATTTT

abundance: -
j_gene: TRBJ2-7
v_gene: TRBV5-1
d_gene: -
CDR3aa: CASSLEDSSYEQYF
CDR3nt: TGCGCCAGCAGCTTGGAGGACAGCTCCTACGAGCAGTACTTC

abundance: -
j_gene: TRBJ1-2
v_gene: TRBV5-1
d_gene: -
CDR3aa: CASSPGPPIGGYTF
CDR3nt: TGCGCCAGCAGCCCCGGCCCACCGATCGGGGGCTACACCTTC

abundance: -
j_gene: TRBJ2-3
v_gene: TRBV7-3
d_gene: -
CDR3aa: CASSFGQPLDTQYF
CDR3nt: TGTGCCAGCAGCTTTGGGCAGCCCTTGGATACGCAGTATTTT

abundance: -
j_gene: TRBJ2-5
v_gene: TRBV4-1
d_gene: -
CDR3aa: CASSQDGGTQETQYF
CDR3nt: TGCGCCAGCAGCCAAGATGGGGGGACCCAAGAGACCCAGTACTTC

abundance: few
j_gene: TRBJ2-7
v_gene: TRBV10-3
d_gene: -
CDR3aa: CAITPDRSNLWEQYF
CDR3nt: TGTGCCATCACCCCAGACAGGAGCAACCTCTGGGAGCAGTACTTC

abundance: -
j_gene: TRBJ2-7
v_gene: TRBV7-6
d_gene: TRBD2
CDR3aa: CASSLVLGGRYEQYF
CDR3nt: TGTGCCAGCAGCTTAGTTCTCGGCGGGAGATACGAGCAGTACTTC

abundance: -
j_gene: TRBJ2-5
v_gene: TRBV25-1
d_gene: -
CDR3aa: CASSGWTSQETQYF
CDR3nt: TGTGCCAGCAGTGGGTGGACATCTCAAGAGACCCAGTACTTC

abundance: -
j_gene: TRBJ2-7
v_gene: TRBV5-6
d_gene: TRBD1
CDR3aa: CASSLVTGGWRFYEQYF
CDR3nt: TGTGCCAGCAGCTTGGTTACAGGGGGCTGGAGATTTTACGAGCAGTACTTC

abundance: -
j_gene: TRBJ1-1
v_gene: TRBV14
d_gene: -
CDR3aa: CASSQAARAEAFF
CDR3nt: TGTGCCAGCAGCCAAGCGGCCAGGGCTGAAGCTTTCTTT

abundance: -
j_gene: TRBJ2-7
v_gene: TRBV27
d_gene: -
CDR3aa: CASSPLGLQYEQYF
CDR3nt: TGTGCCAGCAGTCCCCTCGGGTTGCAGTACGAGCAGTACTTC

abundance: -
j_gene: TRBJ2-3
v_gene: TRBV27
d_gene: -
CDR3aa: CASSLYPGADTQYF
CDR3nt: TGTGCCAGCAGTTTATATCCGGGGGCAGATACGCAGTATTTT

abundance: few
j_gene: TRBJ2-7
v_gene: TRBV5-1
d_gene: TRBD1
CDR3aa: CASSLTGAAYEQYF
CDR3nt: TGCGCCAGCAGCCTCACAGGGGCGGCCTACGAGCAGTACTTC

abundance: -
j_gene: TRBJ1-3
v_gene: TRBV4-2
d_gene: -
CDR3aa: CASSQDVGQGRTGNTIYF
CDR3nt: TGTGCCAGCAGCCAAGATGTGGGGCAGGGGCGGACTGGAAACACCATATATTTT

abundance: -
j_gene: TRBJ1-2
v_gene: TRBV29-1
d_gene: -
CDR3aa: CSVSPRQSNYGYTF
CDR3nt: TGCAGCGTTTCACCCCGACAGTCCAACTATGGCTACACCTTC

abundance: -
j_gene: TRBJ1-1
v_gene: TRBV4-2
d_gene: -
CDR3aa: CASSQGIARGNTEAFF
CDR3nt: TGTGCCAGCAGCCAAGGGATAGCCAGGGGGAACACTGAAGCTTTCTTT

abundance: -
j_gene: TRBJ2-7
v_gene: TRBV30
d_gene: TRBD2
CDR3aa: CAWNSGTSYEQYF
CDR3nt: TGTGCCTGGAATAGCGGGACATCCTACGAGCAGTACTTC

abundance: -
j_gene: TRBJ2-1
v_gene: TRBV12-5
d_gene: TRBD2
CDR3aa: CASGLVLPAIAGENINEQFF
CDR3nt: TGTGCTAGTGGTTTGGTACTTCCAGCCATAGCGGGGGAGAATATTAATGAGCAGTTCTTC

abundance: -
j_gene: TRBJ2-1
v_gene: TRBV4-3
d_gene: TRBD2
CDR3aa: CASSQESGRTGNEQFF
CDR3nt: TGCGCCAGCAGCCAAGAAAGCGGGAGGACGGGCAATGAGCAGTTCTTC